This T cell receptor beta chain was observed in a study of cytomegalovirus exposure and HLA in healthy donors. Germline V gene data show CDR1 as PRHDT and CDR2 as FYEKMQ (reference sequence). The CDR3 totals 16 residues. V lost 7 bases, J lost 10 bases, and 15 bases stayed unmatched. It was with 60 Vbeta and 13 Jbeta primers that the PCR ran. Generated by immunoSEQ multiplex PCR, the TCRdb table keeps only in-frame clones and is missing some. This table has about 190,000 clones, around 83% appearing once. The sample comprised PBMCs. The chain recombines TRBV13 with TRBJ2-1; 11 bases agree with TRBD2. This sequence was found in a woman between 45 and 60 years old in good health and CMV-seropositive. This CDR3 is CASNIAGGRAGREQFF. The CDR3, as DNA: TGTGCCAGCAACATAGCGGGGGGGCGAGCGGGGAGGGAGCAGTTCTTC.